This passage covers 25 T cell receptor beta chains from one sample sequenced in a study of blood T cell repertoires in COVID-19. Only in-frame clones appear in the TCRdb table, and some are missing; sequencing was by immunoSEQ multiplex PCR. The table includes a few hundred thousand clones, approximately 81% detected once. Source material: PBMCs or T cells enriched from blood (not recorded which). The receptors here all came from a man aged 35 to 55 who had recovered from COVID-19.

The chain links TRBV11-2 to TRBJ2-1, with TRBD2 as a possible D gene (6 bases). Germline CDR1 and CDR2: SGHAT and FQNNGV. Trimming pared 0 bases from V and 7 bases from J, leaving 16 bases between. The CDR3 extends over 16 amino acids. The CDR3 here is CASSLDGAGRWNEQFF. The CDR3 DNA reads as TGTGCCAGCAGCTTAGACGGGGCGGGAAGGTGGAATGAGCAGTTCTTC.

The table lists this clone with a few counts. J is TRBJ1-5 and V is TRBV21-1; TRBD1, the table's D call, was not compared with the DNA. TRBV21-1 is a known pseudogene. CDR3 length: 22 residues. CDR3 sequence (DNA): TGTGCCAGCAGCAAAAGGCCGGAAGAGACAGGGAAAGGGGTATATAGCAATCAGCCCCAGCATTTT. Translating gives CASSKRPEETGKGVYSNQPQHF.

The chain combines TRBV19 with TRBJ1-2; 8 nucleotides align to TRBD1. V was clipped by 7 bases and J by 4 bases; unmatched bases: 8. The CDR3 totals 14 residues. Germline V gene sequence: CDR1 LNHDA, CDR2 SQIVND (reference sequence). CDR3 sequence reads: CASTRDRGAYGYTF. CDR3 DNA sequence: TGTGCCAGTACTAGAGACAGGGGAGCCTATGGCTACACCTTC.

This clone was counted once. At the DNA level, this CDR3 is encoded by other sequences in the same sample as well. This chain connects TRBV9 to TRBJ1-4; D gene uncertain. The V end was cut by 2 bases, the J end by 2 bases, with 4 bases between. The CDR3 is 13 amino acids. CDR1 and CDR2 (germline): SGDLS, YYNGEE. In DNA, the CDR3 is TGTGCCAGCAGCGTCGGGACTAATGAAAAACTGTTTTTT. Translated: CASSVGTNEKLFF.

This clone was observed once. The chain combines TRBV27 with TRBJ1-2; D possibly corresponds to TRBD1 (5 bases). Germline V gives CDR1 MNHEY, CDR2 SMNVEV (reference sequence). The CDR3 extends over 14 amino acids. V lost 2 bases and J lost 7, with 14 bases in between. Here the CDR3 DNA reads TGTGCCAGCAGTTTAGGAGGGCAGGGCCGTGGCTACACCTTC. Amino acids: CASSLGGQGRGYTF.

The V gene is TRBV19, the J gene TRBJ1-2; D unresolved. This CDR3 contains 15 residues. In germline, CDR1 is LNHDA, CDR2 SQIVND (reference sequence). Trimming stripped 4 bases from V and 6 bases from J, with 18 bases between. CDR3 residues: CASSTPASRVDGYTF. For the CDR3, the DNA is TGTGCCAGTAGTACCCCCGCCTCTAGAGTGGATGGCTACACCTTC.

The chain has TRBV10-3 and TRBJ2-7; the match to TRBD1 covers 11 bases. The CDR3 consists of 14 residues. The germline gives CDR1 ENHRY, CDR2 SYGVKD. J was trimmed by 2 bases and V by 6 bases; bases with no gene match: 3. CDR3 DNA sequence: TGTGCCATCAGCCGGGACAGGGGGACCTACGAGCAGTACTTC. This gives the protein CAISRDRGTYEQYF.

The count of this clone is one. The chain joins TRBV18 to TRBJ1-5; TRBD1 aligns across 10 bases. The CDR3 covers 15 residues. The V segment lost 6 bases and the J segment 7 bases; nucleotides outside the gene matches: 9. From germline, CDR1 is KGHSH and CDR2 LQKENI. Here the CDR3 DNA reads TGTGCCAGCTCCTCGGGACAGGGGATGGGGCAGCCCCAGCATTTT. Amino acid sequence: CASSSGQGMGQPQHF.

The chain recombines TRBV19 with TRBJ1-5; D unresolved. There are 15 residues in the CDR3. Germline assignment: CDR1 LNHDA and CDR2 SQIVND (reference sequence). V shed 3 bases and J shed 1 base, with 10 bases lying between them. CDR3 region: CASSISGISNQPQHF. CDR3 bases: TGTGCCAGTAGTATTAGTGGTATAAGCAATCAGCCCCAGCATTTT.

The V and J genes are TRBV6-2 or TRBV6-3 and TRBJ2-7; D may be TRBD1 (6 bases). Deletions cut 6 bases from V and 5 bases from J, with 20 bases between. This CDR3 region has 15 residues. CDR1 MNHEY and CDR2 SVGEGT come from the germline V gene. The DNA for the CDR3 is TGTGCCAGCAGCACACCCTATCAGGGGATCCACGAGCAGTACTTC. The encoded protein is CASSTPYQGIHEQYF.

A single count supports this clone. The chain joins TRBV2 to TRBJ2-7; 8 nucleotides agree with TRBD1. The CDR3 runs to 16 residues. The J segment lost 3 bases and the V segment lost 1 base, leaving 8 bases of the junction unmatched. Germline loops: CDR1 SNHLY, CDR2 FYNNEI. This CDR3 reads CASSEGVNRGIYEQYF. CDR3 DNA sequence: TGTGCCAGCAGTGAAGGTGTCAACAGGGGGATCTACGAGCAGTACTTC.

This chain connects TRBV2 to TRBJ1-1; D might be TRBD1 (5 bases). This CDR3 has 14 residues. V lost 1 base and J lost 5, with 11 bases in between. Germline loops: CDR1 SNHLY, CDR2 FYNNEI. CDR3 bases: TGTGCCAGCAGTGAAGGGGGCGCTTTGACTGAAGCTTTCTTT. Its protein product is CASSEGGALTEAFF.

The chain links TRBV20-1 to TRBJ1-2, with D possibly matching TRBD1 (5 bases). V was cut by 3 bases and J by 3 bases, with 20 bases left in between. CDR1 DFQATT and CDR2 SNEGSKA come from the germline V gene (reference sequence). This CDR3 is 16 amino acids long. The CDR3 is CSASRQGSELYYGYTF. CDR3 coding DNA: TGCAGTGCTAGTAGGCAGGGATCGGAGCTTTACTATGGCTACACCTTC.

This chain uses TRBV7-4 with TRBJ1-6; 9 positions agree with TRBD1. CDR1 SGHVT and CDR2 SQSDAQ come from the germline V gene. The CDR3 extends over 19 amino acids. V dropped 10 bases and J dropped 2; count of bases not matched to a gene: 18. The CDR3 DNA follows: TGTGCCAAGAGAATGGGGACAGGGAAAGGGGGGACCTATAATTCACCCCTCCACTTT. As protein: CAKRMGTGKGGTYNSPLHF.

V gene TRBV7-9 combines with J gene TRBJ2-4; TRBD2 matches at 10 bases. V gave up 5 bases and J gave up 4 bases; unmatched junction bases: 8. The germline gives CDR1 SEHNR, CDR2 FQNEAQ (reference sequence). The CDR3 is 16 amino acids. CDR3 nucleotide sequence: TGTGCCAGCAGCGGCACTAGCGGGATGTCTAAAAACATTCAGTACTTC. Its protein product is CASSGTSGMSKNIQYF.

The gene calls are TRBV28 and TRBJ1-1, with 9 bases that match TRBD1. After removal of 5 bases from V and 3 bases from J, the junction contained 1 base not matched to a gene. The CDR3 is 13 residues long. Germline V gene sequence: CDR1 MDHEN, CDR2 SYDVKM. Here the CDR3 reads CASSRTGDTEAFF. CDR3 bases: TGTGCCAGCAGTCGGACAGGGGACACTGAAGCTTTCTTT.

The CDR3 protein is CASSLRREGLILPNEQFF. CDR3 sequence (DNA): TGTGCCAGCAGTTTAAGGCGGGAGGGCCTGATTCTTCCTAATGAGCAGTTCTTC. This rearrangement joins TRBV28 to TRBJ2-1; 9 positions agree with TRBD2. The CDR3 is 18 amino acids. Germline CDR1 MDHEN, CDR2 SYDVKM. V shed 2 bases and J 7 bases; nucleotides not matched to a gene: 15.

The V and J genes are TRBV19 and TRBJ2-7; the match to TRBD1 covers 8 bases. Per the germline V gene, CDR1 is LNHDA and CDR2 is SQIVND (reference sequence). With 6 bases clipped from V and 1 base from J, the junction kept 5 bases outside the gene matches. The CDR3 contains 14 residues. CDR3 DNA sequence: TGTGCCAGTAGCCCCGGGACAGGTTCCTACGAGCAGTACTTC. Its translation: CASSPGTGSYEQYF.

The chain employs TRBV13 and TRBJ2-7; maybe TRBD2 (5 bases). The CDR3 is 13 residues long. Trimming took off 5 bases at V and 1 base at J, with 9 bases between the two ends. The germline V gene encodes CDR1 PRHDT and CDR2 FYEKMQ (reference sequence). The CDR3, as DNA: TGTGCCAGCAGCCGAGGGTCGTCCTACGAGCAGTACTTC. Translated, it gives CASSRGSSYEQYF.

CDR3 protein: CASSFPGLAGGRETQYF. In DNA, the CDR3 is TGTGCCAGCAGCTTCCCGGGACTAGCGGGAGGGCGGGAGACCCAGTACTTC. This chain joins TRBV7-9 and TRBJ2-5, with TRBD2 matching 16 bases. After removal of 3 bases from V and 5 bases from J, the junction contained 6 bases not matched to a gene. CDR1 and CDR2 (germline): SEHNR, FQNEAQ (reference sequence). CDR3 length equals 17 residues.

For the CDR3, the DNA is TGTGCCAGTAAGGAAAGCGGGGTGGGAACAGATACGCAGTATTTT. Translated, it gives CASKESGVGTDTQYF. The chain couples TRBV19 to TRBJ2-3; TRBD2 agrees at 7 bases. This CDR3 region has 15 residues. CDR1 and CDR2 from the germline V gene are LNHDA and SQIVND (reference sequence). V was clipped by 7 bases and J by 3 bases; unmatched bases: 10. Full variable domain (rest looked up from reference TRBV19 and TRBJ2-3): DGGITQSPKYLFRKEGQNVTLSCEQNLNHDAMYWYRQDPGQGLRLIYYSQIVNDFQKGDIAEGYSVSREKKESFPLTVTSAQKNPTAFYLCASKESGVGTDTQYFGPGTRLTVL.

CDR3 sequence (DNA): TGCGCCAGCAGCCAAGGCCAGGGGGTAGAGACCCAGTACTTC. Its protein is CASSQGQGVETQYF. The gene calls are TRBV4-1 and TRBJ2-5; 7 nucleotides agree with TRBD1. Germline assignment: CDR1 MGHRA and CDR2 YSYEKL. The V and J ends lost 1 base and 4 bases, in that order; junction bases with no gene match: 3. The CDR3 is 14 amino acids.

V usage is TRBV7-3 and J usage is TRBJ2-7; TRBD1 might be the D (6 bases). CDR1 and CDR2 (germline): SGHTA, FQGTGA. The CDR3 is 13 residues long. The V gene lost 5 bases and the J gene lost 7 bases, with 15 bases spanning the gap. The chain's CDR3 is CASSPEDSWEQYF. CDR3 nucleotide sequence: TGTGCCAGCAGCCCCGAGGACAGTTGGGAGCAGTACTTC.

This clone has only a few counts. The chain uses TRBV9 and TRBJ2-7, with 7 nucleotides matching TRBD2. This CDR3 comprises 14 residues. Germline CDR1 and CDR2: SGDLS and YYNGEE. The junction had 3 bases not matched to a gene; V was cut back by 3 bases and J by 0 bases. DNA for the CDR3: TGTGCCAGCAGCGCGGGGACTATCTCCTACGAGCAGTACTTC. Amino acids: CASSAGTISYEQYF. Drawing the rest from reference TRBV9 and TRBJ2-7, the complete variable domain is DSGVTQTPKHLITATGQRVTLRCSPRSGDLSVYWYQQSLDQGLQFLIQYYNGEERAKGNILERFSAQQFPDLHSELNLSSLELGDSALYFCASSAGTISYEQYFGPGTRLTVT.

The rearrangement links TRBV6-5 to TRBJ2-7; 9 positions match TRBD1. The CDR3 is made up of 13 amino acids. Germline lookup yields CDR1 MNHEY and CDR2 SVGAGI. The ends lost 10 bases at V and 4 bases at J; junction bases unmatched: 8. Here the CDR3 reads CAIQGGQGYEQYF. The DNA for the CDR3 is TGTGCCATACAAGGGGGACAGGGTTACGAGCAGTACTTC.